This T cell receptor beta chain was observed in a study of OX40 agonist ivuxolimab in advanced cancers. Study context: Prior anti-PD-1, anti-PD-L1 or anti-CTLA-4 therapy did not bar entry, and approximately 40% had some. In three patients, partial responses were observed, one with hepatocellular carcinoma and two with cutaneous melanoma. Findings of the study overall: Both CD4+ and CD8+ T cell populations in blood had undergone clonal expansion by week 6 at 0.1 to 3.0 mg/kg. Nonresponders included some who also had low normalized T-cell clonal expansion.

The germline V gene encodes CDR1 MNHEY and CDR2 SVGAGI. CDR3 length: 12 residues. V gave up 6 bases and J gave up 9 bases, with 12 bases separating them. As concerns this clone: The antigen is not known.

Some clones are missing from TCRdb's copy, which holds only in-frame ones; the method was immunoSEQ multiplex PCR. The sample comprises about 40,000 clones, 92% of which are singletons, and approximately 9.7% rests with the top ten. Sequencing used CD4+ or CD8+ T cells sorted from blood, obtained in a trial of the OX40 agonist ivuxolimab. The chain is built from TRBV6-5 and TRBJ2-1; the D is unclear. The sequence came from an adult with an advanced solid tumor such as melanoma, head and neck, liver or kidney cancer. The CDR3 coding sequence is TGTGCCAGCAGGGCCGTCCGAGGTGAGCAGTTCTTC. It encodes CASRAVRGEQFF.